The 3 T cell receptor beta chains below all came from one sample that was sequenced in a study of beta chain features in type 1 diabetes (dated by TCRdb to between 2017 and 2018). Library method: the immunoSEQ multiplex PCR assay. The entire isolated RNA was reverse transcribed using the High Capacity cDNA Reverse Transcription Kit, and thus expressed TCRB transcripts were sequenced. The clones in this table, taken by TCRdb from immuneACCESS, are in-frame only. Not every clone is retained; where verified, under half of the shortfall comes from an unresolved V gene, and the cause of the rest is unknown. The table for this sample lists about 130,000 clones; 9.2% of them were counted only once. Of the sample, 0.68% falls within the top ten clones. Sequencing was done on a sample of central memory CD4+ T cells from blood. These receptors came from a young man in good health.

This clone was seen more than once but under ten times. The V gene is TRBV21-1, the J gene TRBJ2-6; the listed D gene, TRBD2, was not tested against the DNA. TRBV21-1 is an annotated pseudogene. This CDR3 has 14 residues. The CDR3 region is CASSARDWANVLTF. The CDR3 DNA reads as TGTGCCAGCAGCGCCCGGGACTGGGCCAACGTCCTGACTTTC.

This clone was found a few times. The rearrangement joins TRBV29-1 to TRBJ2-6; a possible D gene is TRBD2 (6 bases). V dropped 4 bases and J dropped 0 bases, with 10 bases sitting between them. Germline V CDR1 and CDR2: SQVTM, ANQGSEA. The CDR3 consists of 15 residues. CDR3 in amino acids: CSVGRGSSGANVLTF. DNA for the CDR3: TGCAGCGTTGGGCGGGGCAGCTCTGGGGCCAACGTCCTGACTTTC.

CDR3 sequence: CASSPRTGNNEQFF. DNA of the CDR3: TGTGCCAGCTCACCACGGACAGGTAACAATGAGCAGTTCTTC. This sequence joins TRBV18 and TRBJ2-1; 7 positions match TRBD1. This CDR3 spans 14 amino acids. From germline, CDR1 is KGHSH and CDR2 LQKENI. Trimming removed 1 base from V and 5 bases from J; junction bases left unmatched: 2.